This TCR beta chain was sequenced for a study of technical replicates of blood from a few donors. The V and J ends lost 1 base and 1 base, in that order; junction bases with no gene match: 7. This CDR3 is built from 16 residues. CDR1 and CDR2 from the germline V gene are SGHVS and FQNEAQ. Libraries were prepared by immunoSEQ multiplex PCR; TCRdb keeps only in-frame clonotypes and omits some of them. Of approximately 87,000 clones listed, approximately 95% were seen once; the top ten hold around 0.3%. The chain carries TRBV7-8 and TRBJ2-7; the match to TRBD1 covers 7 bases. The clonotype originates from a human donor in good health. Input material: T cells isolated from PBMCs. The CDR3 DNA follows: TGTGCCAGCAGCTTAGTCCCCCAGGGGGAATCCTACGAGCAGTACTTC. Protein sequence: CASSLVPQGESYEQYF.